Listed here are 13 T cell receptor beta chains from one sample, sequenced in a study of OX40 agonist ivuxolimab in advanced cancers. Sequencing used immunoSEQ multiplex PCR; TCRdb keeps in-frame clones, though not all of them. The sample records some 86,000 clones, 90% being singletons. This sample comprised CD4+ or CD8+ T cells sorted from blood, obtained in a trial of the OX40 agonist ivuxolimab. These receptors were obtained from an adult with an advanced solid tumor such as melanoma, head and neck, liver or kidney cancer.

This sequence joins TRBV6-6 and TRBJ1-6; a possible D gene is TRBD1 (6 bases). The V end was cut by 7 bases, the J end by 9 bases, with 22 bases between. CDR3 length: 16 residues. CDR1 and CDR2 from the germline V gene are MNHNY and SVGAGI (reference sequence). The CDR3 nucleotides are TGTGCCAGCACCTCTACGGGGGCCACTGAAGGTTCACCCCTCCACTTT. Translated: CASTSTGATEGSPLHF.

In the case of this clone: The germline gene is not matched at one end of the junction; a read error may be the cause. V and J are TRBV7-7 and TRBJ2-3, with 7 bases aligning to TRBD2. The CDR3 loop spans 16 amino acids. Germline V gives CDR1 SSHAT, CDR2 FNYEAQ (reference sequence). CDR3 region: CASSPGTMKFTDTQYF. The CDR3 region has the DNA TGTGCTAGCAGCCCGGGGACTATGAAATTCACAGATACGCAGTATTTT.

The CDR3 is CASSSVAGGIPWETQYF. The CDR3 DNA is TGTGCCAGCAGTTCTGTAGCGGGGGGCATCCCATGGGAGACCCAGTACTTC. V and J are TRBV5-5 and TRBJ2-5; 10 bases match TRBD2. V was pared by 5 bases and J by 5 bases, with 15 bases of the junction left unmatched. There are 17 residues in the CDR3. In germline, CDR1 is SGHKS, CDR2 YYEKEE (reference sequence).

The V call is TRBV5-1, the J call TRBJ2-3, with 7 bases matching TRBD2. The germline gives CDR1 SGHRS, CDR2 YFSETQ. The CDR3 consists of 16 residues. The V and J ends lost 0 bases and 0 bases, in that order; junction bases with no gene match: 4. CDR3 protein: CASSLGASGSTDTQYF. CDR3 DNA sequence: TGCGCCAGCAGCTTGGGGGCTAGCGGTAGCACAGATACGCAGTATTTT.

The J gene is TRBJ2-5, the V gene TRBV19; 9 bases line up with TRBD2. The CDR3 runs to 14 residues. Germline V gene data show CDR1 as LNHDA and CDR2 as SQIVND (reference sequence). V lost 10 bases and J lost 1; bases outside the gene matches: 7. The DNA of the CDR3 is TGTGCCACCGCGGGCGGGGGGGCCCAAGAGACCCAGTACTTC. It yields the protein CATAGGGAQETQYF.

CDR3 sequence reads: CASRTIYGYTF. The CDR3 nucleotides read TGTGCCAGCAGGACGATATATGGCTACACCTTC. The chain combines TRBV28 with TRBJ1-2, with D unclear. CDR1 and CDR2 from the germline V gene are MDHEN and SYDVKM. The CDR3 is 11 residues long. Trimming cost V 6 bases and J 5 bases, with 7 bases left between them.

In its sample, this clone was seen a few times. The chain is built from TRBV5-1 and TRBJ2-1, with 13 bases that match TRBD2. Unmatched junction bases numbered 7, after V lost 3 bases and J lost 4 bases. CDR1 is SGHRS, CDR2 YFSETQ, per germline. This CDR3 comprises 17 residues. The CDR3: CASSYNGLAGVYNEQFF. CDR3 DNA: TGCGCCAGCAGCTACAACGGACTAGCGGGGGTATACAATGAGCAGTTCTTC.

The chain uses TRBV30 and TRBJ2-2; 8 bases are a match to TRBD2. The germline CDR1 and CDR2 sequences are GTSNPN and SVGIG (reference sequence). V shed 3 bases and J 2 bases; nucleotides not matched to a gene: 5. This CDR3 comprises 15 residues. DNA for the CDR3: TGTGCCTGGAGAAGGCGGGGGGATAACACCGGGGAGCTGTTTTTT. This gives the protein CAWRRRGDNTGELFF.

This CDR3 reads CASSHVGRDSSMRETQYF. Here the CDR3 DNA reads TGCGCCAGCAGCCATGTTGGGCGGGACAGTTCGATGAGGGAGACCCAGTACTTC. The V call is TRBV4-1, the J call TRBJ2-5, with D possibly matching TRBD1 (7 bases). The CDR3 extends over 18 amino acids. Germline V gene data show CDR1 as MGHRA and CDR2 as YSYEKL. Trimming removed 3 bases from V and 5 bases from J, with 25 bases in between.

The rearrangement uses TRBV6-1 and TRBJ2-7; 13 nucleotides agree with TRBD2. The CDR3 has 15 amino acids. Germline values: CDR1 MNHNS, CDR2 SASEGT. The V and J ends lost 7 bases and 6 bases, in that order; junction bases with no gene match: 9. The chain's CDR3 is CASTSWGTSGVEQYV. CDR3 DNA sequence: TGTGCCAGCACCTCTTGGGGGACTAGCGGGGTCGAGCAGTACGTC.

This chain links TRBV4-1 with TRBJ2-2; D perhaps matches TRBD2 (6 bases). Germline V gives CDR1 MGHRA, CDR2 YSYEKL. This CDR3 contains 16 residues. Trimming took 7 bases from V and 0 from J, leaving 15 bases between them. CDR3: CASNHPGTSNTGELFF. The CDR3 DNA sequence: TGCGCCAGCAACCATCCCGGGACTTCGAACACCGGGGAGCTGTTTTTT.

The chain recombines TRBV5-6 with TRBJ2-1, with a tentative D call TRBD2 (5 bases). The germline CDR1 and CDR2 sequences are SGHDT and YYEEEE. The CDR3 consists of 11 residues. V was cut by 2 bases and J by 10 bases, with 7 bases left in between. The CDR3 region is CASSLSGEQFF. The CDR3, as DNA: TGTGCCAGCAGCTTAAGCGGCGAGCAGTTCTTC. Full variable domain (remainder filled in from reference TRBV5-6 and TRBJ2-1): DAGVTQSPTHLIKTRGQQVTLRCSPKSGHDTVSWYQQALGQGPQFIFQYYEEEERQRGNFPDRFSGHQFPNYSSELNVNALLLGDSALYLCASSLSGEQFFGPGTRLTVL.

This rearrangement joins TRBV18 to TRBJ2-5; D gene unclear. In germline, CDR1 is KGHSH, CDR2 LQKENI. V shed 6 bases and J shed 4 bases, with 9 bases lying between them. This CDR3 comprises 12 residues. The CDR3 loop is CASSGSAETQYF. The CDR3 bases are TGTGCCAGCTCCGGGTCAGCAGAGACCCAGTACTTC. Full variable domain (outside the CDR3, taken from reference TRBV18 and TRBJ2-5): NAGVMQNPRHLVRRRGQEARLRCSPMKGHSHVYWYRQLPEEGLKFMVYLQKENIIDESGMPKERFSAEFPKEGPSILRIQQVVRGDSAAYFCASSGSAETQYFGPGTRLLVL.